The clone carrying this TCR beta chain has only one observation. The sample belongs to a study of T cell repertoires in cytomegalovirus infection. MiXCR, applied by TCRdb to the reads, yields one record per CDR3 protein. The sample includes 680,000 or so distinct CDR3 sequences, 35% to 40% of them seen just once. This CDR3 has 11 amino acids. Germline lookup yields CDR1 SGHTS and CDR2 YDEGEE. With 3 bases removed from V and 6 bases from J, the gap between germline ends came to 6 bases. The sample was PBMCs. The chain combines TRBV5-8 with TRBJ1-2; no firm D call. The TCR was taken from a human donor in good health (CMV status not recorded). Some clones in this sample may be carry-over from other donors' samples. The CDR3 DNA is TGTGCCAGCAGCTCCTATCATGGCTACACCTTC. Encoded protein: CASSSYHGYTF.